A selection of T cell receptor beta chains follows, all from one sample in a study of shared clonotypes between healthy human individuals. The assay was immunoSEQ multiplex PCR, and TCRdb's table has in-frame clones only and misses some. This table has about 800,000 clones, about 97% appearing once. The sequenced sample was naive CD8+ T cells sorted from blood. The source is a man aged 25 to 40 in good health. CDR3s leave out the opening cysteine and the closing phenylalanine or tryptophan.

V: TRBV28
CDR3: ASSRAAGMRWEGYT

V: TRBV7-9
CDR3: ASSLRGTFTTDTQY

V: TRBV11-2
CDR3: ASSELAGGYNEQF

V: TRBV7-2
CDR3: ASSLGWETQY

V: TRBV4-1
CDR3: ASSQVSGLGSYEQY

V: TRBV11-2
CDR3: ASSSEASGRKGRYEQY

V: TRBV29-1
CDR3: SVKGGGRAYEQY

V: TRBV27
CDR3: ASSLNTAEQF

V: TRBV15
CDR3: ATSQVWYTGELF

V: TRBV11-2
CDR3: ASSLVLAGGREF

V: TRBV4-1
CDR3: ASSQVPQGGEQF

V: TRBV5-1
CDR3: ASSPGLGDEQF

V: TRBV5-1
CDR3: ASSHRDRSSYEQY

V: TRBV7-7
CDR3: ASSVGPTEYNEQF

V: TRBV6-4
CDR3: ASSEGQGHYGYT

V: TRBV7-6
CDR3: ASSSARVGQTYEQY

V: TRBV27
CDR3: ASSLGSTDTQY

V: TRBV9
CDR3: ASSVGTSGRGDTQY

V: TRBV25-1
CDR3: ASKRGDWPGANVLT

V: TRBV7-9
CDR3: ASSYGTAYYGYT

V: TRBV6-5
CDR3: ASMGQWETQY

V: TRBV27
CDR3: ASSLSGPYEQY

V: TRBV2
CDR3: ASSDGPYTQY

V: TRBV28
CDR3: ASSLLDSTD

V: TRBV2
CDR3: ASNLLSEQF

V: TRBV9
CDR3: ASSVGTSYNEQF

V: TRBV7-7
CDR3: ASSLGIYQSADTQY

V: TRBV7-9
CDR3: ASSPMAGQLNTEAF

V: TRBV7-3
CDR3: ASSSNPDGYEQY

V: TRBV4-1
CDR3: ASSPSDRGQYEQY

V: TRBV18
CDR3: ASSSRGQSSYNEQF

V: TRBV14
CDR3: ASSQGTLSDTQY

V: TRBV28
CDR3: ASSSPHPGLTNGYT

V: TRBV4-2
CDR3: ASSGNLNYEQY

V: TRBV7-7
CDR3: ASSFGTGSETQY

V: TRBV5-1
CDR3: ASSLGQIYEQY

V: TRBV5-1
CDR3: ASSLVPATNEKLF

V: TRBV27
CDR3: ASSLVREHTGELF

V: TRBV29-1
CDR3: SVAAGQGAYEQY

V: TRBV19
CDR3: ASSIGGLGQAY

V: TRBV7-9
CDR3: ASIPGASLNEQF

V: TRBV7-9
CDR3: ASSHTYGYT

V: TRBV28
CDR3: ASSNDRGRAF

V: TRBV7-9
CDR3: ASSLGSDEQF

V: TRBV7-9
CDR3: ASSPGPDAGSYNEQF

V: TRBV27
CDR3: ASSLQGPETQY

V: TRBV11-3
CDR3: ASSLGQGGGELF

V: TRBV27
CDR3: ASSLFAGVVTDTQY

V: TRBV5-4
CDR3: ASSLKLDGTDTQY

V: TRBV4-1
CDR3: ASSQVVGTDNEKLF

V: TRBV7-2
CDR3: ASSDGGTEAF

V: TRBV5-6
CDR3: ASSFGSIQETQY

V: TRBV7-9
CDR3: ASSLVSQGIRSNQPQH

V: TRBV4-3
CDR3: ASSPTRGAYNEQF

V: TRBV4-1
CDR3: ASRLGLNTGELF

V: TRBV7-9
CDR3: ASSLIAGTDTQY

V: TRBV4-1
CDR3: ASSQETGYTDTQY